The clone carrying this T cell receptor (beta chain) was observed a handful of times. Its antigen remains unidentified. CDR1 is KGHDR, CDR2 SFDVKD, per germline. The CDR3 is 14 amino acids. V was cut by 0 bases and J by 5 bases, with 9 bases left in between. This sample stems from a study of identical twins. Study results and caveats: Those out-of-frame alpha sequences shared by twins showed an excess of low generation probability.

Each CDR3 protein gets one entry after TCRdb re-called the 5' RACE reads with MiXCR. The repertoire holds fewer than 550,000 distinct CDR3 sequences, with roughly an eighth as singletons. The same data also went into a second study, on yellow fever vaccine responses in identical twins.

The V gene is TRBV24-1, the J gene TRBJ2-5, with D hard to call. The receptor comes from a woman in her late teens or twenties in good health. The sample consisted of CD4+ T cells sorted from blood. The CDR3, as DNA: TGTGCCACCAGTGATTTGAACCTCCCGGAGACCCAGTACTTC. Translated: CATSDLNLPETQYF.